The 9 T cell receptor beta chains listed next were all sequenced from one sample in a study of T cell repertoires in cytomegalovirus infection. TCRdb processed the reads anew with MiXCR; each CDR3 protein has one entry. Of some 250,000 distinct CDR3 sequences listed, approximately 9.2% are singletons. Sequencing was done on a sample of PBMCs. The receptors originated from a human donor in good health (CMV status not recorded). Some clones in this sample may be carry-over from other donors' samples.

J is TRBJ2-3 and V is TRBV4-3, with unresolved D. Trimming removed 0 bases from V and 5 bases from J, with 12 bases in between. The CDR3 has 15 amino acids. Germline V gives CDR1 LGHNA, CDR2 YSLEER. Written as DNA, the CDR3 is TGCGCCAGCAGCCAAGATACCGGTCTAGGAGATACGCAGTATTTT. Protein: CASSQDTGLGDTQYF.

The rearrangement links TRBV7-2 to TRBJ2-1; 9 bases fit TRBD1. The length of the CDR3 is 15 residues. Germline CDR1 SGHTA, CDR2 FQGNSA. V lost 9 bases and J lost 9; bases outside the gene matches: 15. DNA for the CDR3: TGTGCCAGTTGTTCTATCGGGACAGGGCTTGTTGAGCAGTTCTTC. Translated: CASCSIGTGLVEQFF.

This clonotype appeared many times. The chain combines TRBV7-8 with TRBJ1-5; 12 nucleotides line up with TRBD1. Per the germline V gene, CDR1 is SGHVS and CDR2 is FQNEAQ. V gave up 5 bases and J gave up 4 bases; unmatched junction bases: 9. This CDR3 is built from 17 residues. CDR3 residues: CASSPGQGAGPNQPQHF. In nucleotides, the CDR3 is TGTGCCAGCAGCCCGGGACAGGGGGCTGGTCCGAATCAGCCCCAGCATTTT.

The gene calls are TRBV20-1 and TRBJ1-6, with D possibly being TRBD1 (6 bases). The CDR3 totals 15 residues. Germline CDR1 is DFQATT and CDR2 is SNEGSKA (reference sequence). Trimming removed 5 bases from V and 6 bases from J, with 17 bases in between. The CDR3 bases are TGCAGTGCTGGCTCCTCTGAAGGGGGTAATTCACCCCTCCACTTT. As protein: CSAGSSEGGNSPLHF.

This clonotype was counted ten times or more. The rearrangement uses TRBV7-2 and TRBJ2-3; no reliable D call. The length of the CDR3 is 13 residues. The V end was cut by 4 bases, the J end by 5 bases, with 10 bases between. CDR1 is SGHTA, CDR2 FQGNSA, per germline. For the CDR3, the DNA is TGTGCCAGCAGCTCACAGCGCGTAGATACGCAGTATTTT. Its protein is CASSSQRVDTQYF.

The table lists this clonotype with a few counts. The rearrangement links TRBV19 to TRBJ1-5; a weak D match, TRBD1 (5 bases). The V and J ends lost 7 bases and 4 bases respectively, with 11 bases between them. Per germline, CDR1 LNHDA and CDR2 SQIVND (reference sequence). The CDR3 length is 13 residues. The DNA of the CDR3 is TGTGCCAGTACCTGGGGGGGAAATCAGCCCCAGCATTTT. Translating it yields CASTWGGNQPQHF.

The sample holds many counts of this clonotype. The chain recombines TRBV7-2 with TRBJ1-2; the D gene is possibly TRBD1 (5 bases). Germline CDR1 SGHTA, CDR2 FQGNSA. Trimming took 1 base from V and 5 from J, leaving 8 bases between them. This CDR3 has 13 amino acids. The CDR3 DNA follows: TGTGCCAGCAGCTTAGACCCAGGGTATGGCTACACCTTC. It encodes CASSLDPGYGYTF.

This clonotype was counted at least ten times. The gene calls are TRBV6-2 or TRBV6-3 and TRBJ2-3; D possibly corresponds to TRBD1 (5 bases). CDR3 length: 12 amino acids. CDR1 is MNHEY, CDR2 SVGEGT, per germline. Trimming took off 5 bases at V and 7 bases at J, with 10 bases between the two ends. CDR3 nucleotide sequence: TGTGCCAGCAGTCCGACAGCGAATACGCAGTATTTT. Amino acid sequence: CASSPTANTQYF.

This clonotype was seen repeatedly, ten times or more. This chain links TRBV7-2 with TRBJ2-1, with 13 bases fitting TRBD2. With 6 bases clipped from V and 0 bases from J, the junction kept 14 bases outside the gene matches. This CDR3 contains 20 residues. The germline V gene has CDR1 SGHTA and CDR2 FQGNSA. The CDR3 here is CASRYQPGTSGIRSYNEQFF. Written as DNA, the CDR3 is TGTGCCAGCAGATACCAACCGGGGACTAGCGGGATCCGCTCCTACAATGAGCAGTTCTTC. Full variable domain (outside the CDR3, taken from reference TRBV7-2 and TRBJ2-1): GAGVSQSPSNKVTEKGKDVELRCDPISGHTALYWYRQSLGQGLEFLIYFQGNSAPDKSGLPSDRFSAERTGGSVSTLTIQRTQQEDSAVYLCASRYQPGTSGIRSYNEQFFGPGTRLTVL.